The 7 T cell receptor beta chains below were found in one sample sequenced in a study of Ad26.COV2.S vaccination and SARS-CoV-2 variants. Sequencing was performed with immunoSEQ multiplex PCR; in TCRdb, only in-frame clones are kept and a portion is missing. The table lists approximately 480,000 clones, around 85% of them singletons. Treatment denoted: some 20 received Ad26.COV2.S at low or high dose, single or two shots; 5 received placebo; per-sample allocation not given. Specimens were obtained on day 63 following the first vaccine or placebo injection. Source: peripheral blood, taken in a trial of Ad26.COV2.S vaccine versus placebo. Receptors were obtained from a person aged 18-65 years who received the Ad26.COV2.S COVID-19 vaccine or a placebo.

This chain links TRBV27 with TRBJ2-7; unclear D gene. CDR3 size: 13 residues. Looked up from germline, CDR1 is MNHEY and CDR2 is SMNVEV (reference sequence). Trimming removed 3 bases at V and 0 bases at J, with 6 bases between. The CDR3: CASSFQDSYEQYF. In nucleotides, the CDR3 is TGTGCCAGCAGTTTTCAGGACTCCTACGAGCAGTACTTC.

This chain uses TRBV23-1 with TRBJ1-3; 7 bases line up with TRBD1. Being an ORF, TRBV23-1 has a function that is uncertain. The junction had 9 bases not matched to a gene; V was cut back by 3 bases and J by 4 bases. This CDR3 has 16 residues. This CDR3 reads CASSQRNRGRGNTIYF. CDR3 DNA sequence: TGCGCCAGCAGTCAGAGAAACAGGGGTCGCGGAAACACCATATATTTT.

V is TRBV11-1 and J is TRBJ1-6; D gene unclear. V lost 1 base to trimming and J lost 9 bases, with 13 bases between them. Germline loops: CDR1 SGHAT, CDR2 FQDESV (reference sequence). The CDR3 sequence is 15 residues long. The chain's CDR3 is CASSLGAGFGSPLHF. CDR3 nucleotides: TGTGCCAGCAGCTTAGGCGCGGGTTTCGGTTCACCCCTCCACTTT.

The V call is TRBV9, the J call TRBJ2-2; unclear D gene. Germline assignment: CDR1 SGDLS and CDR2 YYNGEE. V lost 5 bases and J 8 bases, leaving 7 bases between the germline ends. This CDR3 spans 11 amino acids. The CDR3 is CASRGQGELFF. The DNA for the CDR3 is TGTGCCAGCAGAGGGCAGGGGGAGCTGTTTTTT.

The chain links TRBV10-3 to TRBJ1-2; D possibly corresponds to TRBD1 (6 bases). Germline CDR1 ENHRY, CDR2 SYGVKD. V was shortened by 4 bases and J by 8 bases, with 14 bases between the two germline ends. The CDR3 runs 13 residues. CDR3 in DNA: TGTGCCATCAGTGGAGCTCCAGGGGAAGGCTACACCTTC. As protein: CAISGAPGEGYTF.

This clone was seen only a few times. The chain links TRBV5-1 to TRBJ2-3; D gene unclear. From germline, CDR1 is SGHRS and CDR2 YFSETQ. This CDR3 is 15 amino acids long. The V gene lost 0 bases and the J gene lost 4 bases, with 12 bases spanning the gap. CDR3 in DNA: TGCGCCAGCAGCTTGGCCGGGTACGGATCAGATACGCAGTATTTT. This gives the protein CASSLAGYGSDTQYF.

V is TRBV28 and J is TRBJ1-2, with D hard to call. CDR3 length equals 12 residues. The ends were cut back, 5 bases at V and 4 bases at J, with 8 bases in the middle. Germline V gives CDR1 MDHEN, CDR2 SYDVKM. For the CDR3, the DNA is TGTGCCAGCAGTGACCGGGGCTATGGCTACACCTTC. Encoded protein: CASSDRGYGYTF.